This T cell receptor (beta chain) is from a study of blood T cell repertoires in COVID-19. Turning to the study itself: The cDNA or gDNA used as material had been derived from T cells, B-cell-depleted T cells, or PBMCs.

In the authors' methods: Cell counts per sample came from amplifying reference gene primers. TCRdb's table, derived via immunoSEQ multiplex PCR, lists solely in-frame clones and lacks some. D and trimming come from the DNA, and the V and J calls and clone size come from that table. The sample carries about 160,000 clones, around 92% recorded once. It was during active infection that Seattle patients were enrolled and then longitudinally followed. The V end was cut by 6 bases, the J end by 5 bases, with 22 bases between. Germline CDR1 is MDHEN and CDR2 is SYDVKM. This CDR3 is built from 16 residues. In its sample, this clone was seen once.

Sequencing was carried out using peripheral blood. J is TRBJ1-2 and V is TRBV28; possibly TRBD1 for D (6 bases). The origin of this receptor is a man between 25 and 39 years old with COVID-19, enrolled during active disease. The CDR3 reads CASRVTTGTSIYGYTF. CDR3 bases: TGTGCCAGCAGAGTAACTACCGGGACATCAATTTATGGCTACACCTTC.